This T cell receptor beta chain appears in the sequencing data of a study of human T cells and chemical hapten exposure. Overall study context: Each week of the roughly 24-week study, patients had diphenylcyclopropenone applied to the scalp. Patches with 0.01% DPC went on the upper back, and the tests were read at 6 days. Study-wide results and caveats: Significantly more large CDR3 similarity clusters were formed by expanded TCRs than by controls.

In the original workflow: Sampled TCR counts reached a median of approximately 93,000 per sample, with values ranging from about 23,224 to 700,000. TCRdb reprocessed the RACE reads via MiXCR and lists one record per CDR3 protein. TCRdb, rather than the study authors, made the V and J calls. This sample has 45,000 to 60,000 distinct CDR3 sequences, with 9.5% to 15% found just once. This clonotype was seen at least ten times. What it recognizes is unknown. The CDR3 is 17 amino acids. V lost 5 bases and J 2 bases, leaving 22 bases between the germline ends. The germline CDR1 and CDR2 sequences are MNHEY and SMNVEV (reference sequence). Time point of the sample: patch test 3, about 24 weeks after DPC sensitization. Treatment defined: therapeutic diphenylcyclopropenone sensitization with weekly scalp DPC.

This sequence was found in a man aged 25-45 years with alopecia areata. Some clones in this sample may be carry-over from other donors' samples. The chain is built from TRBV27 and TRBJ2-7; D ambiguous. The sample here was whole blood, taken in connection with sensitization to the hapten diphenylcyclopropenone (DPC). This chain's CDR3 is CASSTSVGDLEAYEQYF. In DNA, the CDR3 is TGTGCCAGCAGTACCTCCGTCGGTGACCTCGAGGCCTACGAGCAGTACTTC.